This TCR beta chain was obtained from a study of shared clonotypes between healthy human individuals. Study observations and caveats: Inspection by rarefaction showed sorted-subset sequencing to be incomplete despite large depth.

Details on this clone: The antigen remains undetermined.

Method: immunoSEQ multiplex PCR; TCRdb's copy keeps in-frame clones and lacks some. The sample yields approximately 1,500,000 clones, under 99% seen once. This CDR3 is 11 amino acids long. In germline, CDR1 is MNHNY, CDR2 SVGAGI (reference sequence). The V and J ends lost 4 bases and 3 bases respectively, with 4 bases between them. The specimen was naive CD4+ T cells sorted from blood. The subset denotes: CD45RA+ positively selected. The source of this sequence is a man aged 30 to 45 in good health. The rearrangement joins TRBV6-6 to TRBJ2-7, with D uncertain. DNA for the CDR3: TGTGCCAGCAGTTCTAACTACGAGCAGTACTTC. Its protein is CASSSNYEQYF.